This record looks at one T cell receptor beta chain sequence and its context. This sample stems from a study of cytomegalovirus exposure and HLA in healthy donors. Study in general: As released early, the data held roughly 85 million unique TCRs from HLA-typed donors.

It was with 60 Vbeta and 13 Jbeta primers that the PCR ran. TCRdb's copy holds only in-frame clones and misses some; the assay was immunoSEQ multiplex PCR. The table shows roughly 200,000 clones, with approximately 78% occurring only once. The CDR3 contains 12 residues. CDR1 and CDR2 from the germline V gene are MGHDK and SYGVNS. This TCR came from a middle-aged woman in good health and CMV-seronegative. The chain links TRBV25-1 to TRBJ2-6; unclear D gene. Sequences were obtained from PBMCs. CDR3 nucleotides: TGTGCTACGGGCTCTGGGGCCAACGTCCTGACTTTC. The encoded protein is CATGSGANVLTF.